This TCR beta chain was sequenced during a study of Graves' ophthalmopathy and Graves' hyperthyroidism. RNA transcripts served as template for amplifying TCR beta CDR3 sequences. First-round RT-PCR relied on HTBI primers, and a second-round multiplex PCR came next. TCRdb re-derived calls from the multiplex PCR reads in MiXCR, one entry per CDR3 protein. This sample has 170,000 or so distinct CDR3 sequences, with over 35% found just once. The V gene end was trimmed by 0 bases and the J gene end by 6 bases; junction bases not matched to a gene: 12. This CDR3 comprises 18 residues. CDR1 and CDR2 (germline): MGHRA, YSYEKL. This clonotype has a count of ten or more.

This receptor was identified in a woman in her forties with Graves' ophthalmopathy. Source material: peripheral blood. This sequence joins TRBV4-1 and TRBJ1-2, with TRBD1 identical over 11 bases. The CDR3 nucleotides are TGCGCCAGCAGCCAAGAGGGTGCGTCGGCGGGACAGGGGGATGGCTACACCTTC. Its translation: CASSQEGASAGQGDGYTF.